The clone carrying this T cell receptor (beta chain) was counted only a few times. Antigen specificity is unknown. The CDR3 spans 15 residues. Trimming removed 7 bases at V and 4 bases at J, with 17 bases between. UMIs were added to TCR cDNA along with a universal primer site when it was made by 5'RACE template switching. TCRdb independently ran MiXCR on the 5' RACE reads; one entry per CDR3 protein. This sample has about 310,000 distinct CDR3 sequences, with around 3.9% found just once. The data were taken from a study of T cells after yellow fever vaccination. Study in general: Preparing low-cell-number fractions relied on SMART-Seq v4 Ultra Low Input. Study-level findings and limits: The CD4 and CD8 compartments had a small share of their clonotypes in common. Booster samples showed a return of most primary-vaccination clones (approximately 96% CD4, roughly 85% CD8).

The sequence was collected from a man in his late teens or twenties who received the YFV17D yellow fever vaccine. The starting material was PBMCs, obtained on the day of the yellow fever booster vaccination. This chain joins TRBV12-3 or TRBV12-4 and TRBJ2-1, with no clear D. CDR3 DNA sequence: TGTGCCAGCACCCCAGGTGGTTACACATACAATGAGCAGTTCTTC. It yields the protein CASTPGGYTYNEQFF.